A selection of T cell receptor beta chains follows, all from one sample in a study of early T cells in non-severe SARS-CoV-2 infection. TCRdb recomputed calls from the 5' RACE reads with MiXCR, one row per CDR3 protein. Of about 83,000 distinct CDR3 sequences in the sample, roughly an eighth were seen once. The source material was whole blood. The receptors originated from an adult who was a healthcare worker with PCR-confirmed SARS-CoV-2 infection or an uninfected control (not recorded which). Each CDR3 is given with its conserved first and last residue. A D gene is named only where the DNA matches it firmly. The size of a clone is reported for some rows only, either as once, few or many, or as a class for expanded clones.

CDR3: CASSRSRTSVVSDTQYF; DNA: TGTGCCAGCAGTCGGTCCAGGACCTCAGTAGTCTCAGATACGCAGTATTTT; J: TRBJ2-3; size: few; V: TRBV6-5; D: .
CDR3: CASSYSAGGAYEQYF; DNA: TGTGCCAGCAGTTACTCCGCGGGGGGAGCATACGAGCAGTACTTC; J: TRBJ2-7; size: many; V: TRBV6-5; D: TRBD2
CDR3: CASSPGQAQNIQYF; DNA: TGTGCCAGCTCACCGGGACAGGCTCAAAACATTCAGTACTTC; J: TRBJ2-4; size: .; V: TRBV18; D: TRBD1
CDR3: CASSWAERQGARAIDTQYF; DNA: TGCGCCAGCAGCTGGGCGGAACGACAGGGGGCGAGGGCTATAGATACGCAGTATTTT; J: TRBJ2-3; size: few; V: TRBV5-1; D: TRBD1
CDR3: CASSYSTGETEAFF; DNA: TGTGCCAGCAGTTACTCGACGGGGGAGACTGAAGCTTTCTTT; J: TRBJ1-1; size: few; V: TRBV6-6; D: .
CDR3: CASSGDSPRTQYF; DNA: TGTGCCAGCAGCGGGGACAGTCCTCGAACCCAGTACTTC; J: TRBJ2-5; size: .; V: TRBV7-2; D: TRBD1
CDR3: CASSSMGKDYEQYF; DNA: TGTGCCAGCAGCTCCATGGGGAAGGATTACGAGCAGTACTTC; J: TRBJ2-7; size: few; V: TRBV7-9; D: .
CDR3: CAISESLDMGEQYF; DNA: TGTGCCATCAGTGAGTCGTTAGATATGGGCGAGCAGTACTTC; J: TRBJ2-7; size: .; V: TRBV10-3; D: .
CDR3: CASSLWEGEAFF; DNA: TGTGCCAGCAGCTTATGGGAGGGTGAAGCTTTCTTT; J: TRBJ1-1; size: few; V: TRBV5-5; D: .
CDR3: CASSGGHYYNEQFF; DNA: TGTGCCAGCAGCGGGGGACACTACTACAATGAGCAGTTCTTC; J: TRBJ2-1; size: .; V: TRBV5-6; D: .
CDR3: CASSQVGQANTEAFF; DNA: TGTGCCAGCTCACAGGTGGGACAGGCGAACACTGAAGCTTTCTTT; J: TRBJ1-1; size: few; V: TRBV18; D: TRBD1
CDR3: CATSRGISGRKGQDTDTQYF; DNA: TGTGCCACCAGCAGGGGCATTAGCGGGAGGAAAGGGCAGGACACAGATACGCAGTATTTT; J: TRBJ2-3; size: .; V: TRBV15; D: TRBD2